The 5 T cell receptor beta chains reported below all come from one sample, sequenced in a study of T cell changes during pregnancy in multiple sclerosis. Clones were sequenced by immunoSEQ multiplex PCR, and TCRdb holds only the in-frame ones, with some missing. The table includes 80,000 to 100,000 clones, roughly 92% detected once. The source material was peripheral blood, sampled in the first trimester of pregnancy. These receptors all come from a female donor with multiple sclerosis, enrolled in a pregnancy study.

V is TRBV2 and J is TRBJ2-2; 8 bases line up with TRBD1. The CDR3 is 13 residues long. Germline V gene data show CDR1 as SNHLY and CDR2 as FYNNEI. The junction had 0 bases not matched to a gene; V was cut back by 6 bases and J by 3 bases. Here the CDR3 DNA reads TGTGCCAGCAGGGACAGGGACACCGGGGAGCTGTTTTTT. This codes for CASRDRDTGELFF. Full variable domain (outside the CDR3, taken from reference TRBV2 and TRBJ2-2): EPEVTQTPSHQVTQMGQEVILRCVPISNHLYFYWYRQILGQKVEFLVSFYNNEISEKSEIFDDQFSVERPDGSNFTLKIRSTKLEDSAMYFCASRDRDTGELFFGEGSRLTVL.

The rearrangement uses TRBV7-9 and TRBJ1-1; no definite D call. The germline CDR1 and CDR2 sequences are SEHNR and FQNEAQ (reference sequence). V was clipped by 2 bases and J by 3 bases, with 7 bases between them. The CDR3 contains 13 residues. CDR3 sequence reads: CASSLRRDTEAFF. DNA for the CDR3: TGTGCCAGCAGCTTACGGAGGGACACTGAAGCTTTCTTT.

The chain links TRBV7-2 to TRBJ2-1, with 13 nucleotides matching TRBD2. The CDR3 extends over 19 amino acids. Germline V CDR1 and CDR2: SGHTA, FQGNSA. V trimming: 3 bases; J trimming: 4 bases; junction bases outside the gene matches: 12. The CDR3 protein is CASSLITSGRAVGYNEQFF. CDR3 in DNA: TGTGCCAGCAGCTTGATTACTAGCGGGAGGGCCGTGGGGTACAATGAGCAGTTCTTC. Variable domain in full (rest from reference TRBV7-2 and TRBJ2-1): GAGVSQSPSNKVTEKGKDVELRCDPISGHTALYWYRQSLGQGLEFLIYFQGNSAPDKSGLPSDRFSAERTGGSVSTLTIQRTQQEDSAVYLCASSLITSGRAVGYNEQFFGPGTRLTVL.

In regard to this clone: The junction does not match germline at one end; this may be a read error. The rearrangement joins TRBV7-7 to TRBJ2-2; D is uncertain. Germline values: CDR1 SSHAT, CDR2 FNYEAQ (reference sequence). The CDR3 covers 13 residues. This CDR3 is CASSYSSTGELFF. The CDR3 bases are TGTGCTAGCAGCTATTCGAGCACCGGGGAGCTGTTTTTT.

The J gene is TRBJ1-5, the V gene TRBV27, with a possible D match to TRBD1 (6 bases). Trimming took off 8 bases at V and 5 bases at J, with 22 bases between the two ends. CDR1 is MNHEY, CDR2 SMNVEV, per germline (reference sequence). This CDR3 is 16 amino acids long. The CDR3 is CASVWGQGSRDQPQHF. The CDR3 bases are TGTGCCAGCGTGTGGGGACAAGGATCAAGGGATCAGCCCCAGCATTTT.